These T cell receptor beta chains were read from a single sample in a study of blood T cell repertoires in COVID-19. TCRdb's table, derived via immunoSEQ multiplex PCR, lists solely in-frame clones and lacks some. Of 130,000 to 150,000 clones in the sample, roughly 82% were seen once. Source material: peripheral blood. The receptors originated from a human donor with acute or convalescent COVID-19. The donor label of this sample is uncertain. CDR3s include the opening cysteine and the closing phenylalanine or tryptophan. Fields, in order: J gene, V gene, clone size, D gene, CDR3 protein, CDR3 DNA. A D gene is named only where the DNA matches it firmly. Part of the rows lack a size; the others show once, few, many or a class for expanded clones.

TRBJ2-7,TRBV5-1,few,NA,CASSVQGFNEQYF,TGCGCCAGCAGCGTACAGGGTTTCAACGAGCAGTACTTC
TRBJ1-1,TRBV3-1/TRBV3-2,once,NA,CASSQGEVTEAFF,TGTGCCAGCAGCCAGGGGGAGGTCACTGAAGCTTTCTTT
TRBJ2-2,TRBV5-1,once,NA,CASSLVGTPSGGELFF,TGCGCCAGCAGCTTGGTTGGGACTCCCTCCGGAGGGGAGCTGTTTTTT
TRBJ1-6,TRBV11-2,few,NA,CASSLAPGYNSPLHF,TGTGCCAGCAGCTTAGCCCCGGGGTATAATTCACCCCTCCACTTT
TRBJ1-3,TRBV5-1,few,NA,CASSPDPGGVGNTIYF,TGCGCCAGCAGCCCAGATCCGGGGGGCGTCGGAAACACCATATATTTT
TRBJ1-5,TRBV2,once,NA,CASSDGVIRDQPQHF,TGTGCCAGCAGTGACGGGGTTATACGGGATCAGCCCCAGCATTTT
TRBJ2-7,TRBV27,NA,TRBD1,CASSFLSGQNLYEQYF,TGTGCCAGCAGTTTCCTCTCGGGACAGAACCTCTACGAGCAGTACTTC
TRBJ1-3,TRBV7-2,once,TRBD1,CASSWDSSGNTIYF,TGTGCCAGCAGCTGGGACAGCTCTGGAAACACCATATATTTT
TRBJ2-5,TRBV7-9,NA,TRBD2,CASSSGAGGPSRETQYF,TGTGCCAGCAGCTCGGGAGCGGGGGGGCCTTCCCGAGAGACCCAGTACTTC
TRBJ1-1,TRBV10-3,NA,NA,CAISKNRDGNTEAFF,TGTGCCATCAGTAAAAACAGGGACGGGAACACTGAAGCTTTCTTT
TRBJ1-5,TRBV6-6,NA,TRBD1,CASSLDRGSNQPQHF,TGTGCCAGCAGTTTGGACAGGGGGAGCAATCAGCCCCAGCATTTT
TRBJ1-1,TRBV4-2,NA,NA,CASSQDWALREAFF,TGTGCCAGCAGCCAAGATTGGGCCCTACGTGAAGCTTTCTTT